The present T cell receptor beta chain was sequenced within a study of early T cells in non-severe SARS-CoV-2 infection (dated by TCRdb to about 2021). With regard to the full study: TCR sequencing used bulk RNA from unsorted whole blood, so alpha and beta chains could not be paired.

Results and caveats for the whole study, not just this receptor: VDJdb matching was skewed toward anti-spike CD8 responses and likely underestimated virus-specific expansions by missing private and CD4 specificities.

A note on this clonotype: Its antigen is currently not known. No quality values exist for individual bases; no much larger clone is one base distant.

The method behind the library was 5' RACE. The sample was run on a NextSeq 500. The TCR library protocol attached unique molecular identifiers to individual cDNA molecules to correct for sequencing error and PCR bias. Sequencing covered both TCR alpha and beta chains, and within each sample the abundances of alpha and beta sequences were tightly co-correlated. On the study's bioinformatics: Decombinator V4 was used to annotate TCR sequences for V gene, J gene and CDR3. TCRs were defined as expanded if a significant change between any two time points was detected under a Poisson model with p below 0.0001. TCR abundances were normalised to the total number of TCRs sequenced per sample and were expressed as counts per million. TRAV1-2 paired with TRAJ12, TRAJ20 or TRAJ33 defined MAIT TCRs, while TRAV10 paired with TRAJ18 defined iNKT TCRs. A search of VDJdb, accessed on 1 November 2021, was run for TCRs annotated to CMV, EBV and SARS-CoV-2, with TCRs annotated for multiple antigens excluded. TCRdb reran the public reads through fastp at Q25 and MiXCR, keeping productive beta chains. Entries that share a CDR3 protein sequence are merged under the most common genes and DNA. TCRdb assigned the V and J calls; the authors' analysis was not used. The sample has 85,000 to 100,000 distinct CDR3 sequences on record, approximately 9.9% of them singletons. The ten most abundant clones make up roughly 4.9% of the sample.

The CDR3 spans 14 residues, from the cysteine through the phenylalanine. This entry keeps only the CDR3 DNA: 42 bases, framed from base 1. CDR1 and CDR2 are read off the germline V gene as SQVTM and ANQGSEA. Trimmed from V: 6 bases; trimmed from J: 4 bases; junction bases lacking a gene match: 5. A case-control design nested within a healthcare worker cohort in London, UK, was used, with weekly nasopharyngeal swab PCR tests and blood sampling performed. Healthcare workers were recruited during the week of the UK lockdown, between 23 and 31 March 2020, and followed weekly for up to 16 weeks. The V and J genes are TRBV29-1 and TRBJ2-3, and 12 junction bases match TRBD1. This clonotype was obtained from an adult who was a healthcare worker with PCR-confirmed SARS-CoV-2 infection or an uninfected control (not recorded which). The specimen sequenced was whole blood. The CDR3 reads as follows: CSVPGTGGADTQYF. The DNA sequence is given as TGCAGCGTCCCCGGGACAGGGGGCGCAGATACGCAGTATTTT.